These 21 T cell receptor delta chains originate from one sample sequenced in a study of γδ T cells in repeated Plasmodium falciparum infection. Flow sorting of PBMC yielded separate Vgamma9/Vdelta2+ and Vdelta2-negative gammadelta T cell populations for bulk repertoire analysis. TCRdb fed the multiplex PCR reads into CATT to redo clone calling. The sample lists approximately 53,000 delta-chain clones; 1.7% were seen once. Sequenced material: gamma-delta T cells from blood. These receptors all stem from a pool of human donors (malaria-infected and uninfected, not separated).

A remark on this clone: The protein TCRdb gives is from a much larger clone and does not agree with this DNA's translation at residue 16, likely a read error; the protein shown here comes from the DNA. V usage is TRDV1 and J usage is TRDJ4; 10 bases line up with TRDD3. Germline V gene data show CDR1 as TSWWSYY and CDR2 as QGS. The CDR3 is 19 amino acids. Trimming cost V 2 bases and J 6 bases; bases outside gene matches: 21. CDR3 coding DNA: TGTGCTCTTGGGGAATTTCATTTCCTTCGTACTGGGGGATGGGTGACCCTGATCTTT. Residues: CALGEFHFLRTGGWVTLIF.

For this clone: TCRdb lists the protein of a much larger clone for this DNA, which differs at residue 13, so this is likely a read error; the protein given here is translated from the DNA itself. This chain links TRDV3 with TRDJ1; 7 positions match TRDD2. Germline trimming cut 1 base from V and 3 bases from J; bases unmatched to any gene: 20. The CDR3 has 18 residues. Germline V gene lookup returns CDR1 TVYSNPD and CDR2 GDNSRS (reference sequence). CDR3 sequence reads: CAFNRVPSLISYPDKLIF. The CDR3, as DNA: TGTGCCTTTAACAGGGTACCTTCCTTAATTTCATACCCCGATAAACTCATCTTT.

Points on this clone: One base separates it from a far larger clone, so it is likely a read error. Other nucleotide sequences in the sample specify the same CDR3. V and J are TRDV1 and TRDJ1, with D unclear. Trimming took 6 bases from V and 0 from J, leaving 26 bases between them. Germline V gene lookup returns CDR1 TSWWSYY and CDR2 QGS. The CDR3 length is 19 residues. CDR3 DNA: TGTGCTCTTGGTCGTCCTCTTGTCGGGACCAAACCTTACACCGATAAACTCATCTTT. Encoded protein: CALGRPLVGTKPYTDKLIF.

With regard to this clone: The protein that TCRdb holds for this DNA derives from a much larger clone and differs from the translated DNA at residue 6, which likely indicates a read error; the protein shown here is translated from the DNA. The chain couples TRDV2 to TRDJ1; D may be TRDD3 (6 bases). As TCRdb names no J gene, one was assigned here on the basis of a DNA match to germline. CDR3 size: 13 residues. Germline CDR1 GEAIGNYY, CDR2 EKD. The CDR3 nucleotides are TGTGCAGCCGGGGGAACTGGGACCGATAAACTCATCTTT. Its protein product is CAAGGTGTDKLIF.

Remarks on this clone: This likely traces to a read error, being one base from a far larger clone. The sample has other DNA sequences that encode this CDR3 too. This chain uses TRDV1 with TRDJ1, with 9 positions matching TRDD3. From germline, CDR1 is TSWWSYY and CDR2 QGS. The J segment lost 0 bases and the V segment lost 1 base, leaving 9 bases of the junction unmatched. There are 18 residues in the CDR3. The CDR3, as DNA: TGTGCTCTTGGGGAACGGAAGTACTGGGGGACCCACACCGATAAACTCATCTTT. This translates into CALGERKYWGTHTDKLIF.

The sample holds many counts of this clone. A far more abundant clone sits one base away, making this likely a read error. The same CDR3 arises from other DNA sequences in this sample as well. The chain joins TRDV1 to TRDJ1; tentative D call: TRDD2 (6 bases). This CDR3 is built from 13 residues. Per germline, CDR1 TSWWSYY and CDR2 QGS. The CDR3 is CALFLLNTDKLIF. As DNA, the CDR3 is TGTGCTCTATTCCTATTGAACACCGATAAACTCATTTTT.

Notes on this clone: TCRdb shows a much larger clone's protein in place of this DNA's translation, and the two differ at residue 3, likely through a read error; the protein shown is translated from the DNA. This chain links TRDV2 with TRDJ1, with a weak D call TRDD3 (5 bases). Germline V gene lookup returns CDR1 GEAIGNYY and CDR2 EKD. The CDR3 loop spans 16 amino acids. CDR3 sequence: CARDTVWDQNADKLIF. In nucleotides, the CDR3 is TGTGCCCGTGACACCGTTTGGGATCAAAATGCCGATAAACTCATCTTT.

Turning to this clone: For this DNA, TCRdb reports the protein of a much larger clone, which diverges at residue 21, most likely from a read error; the protein presented here is translated directly from the DNA. This chain connects TRDV1 to TRDJ1; D might be TRDD3 (8 bases). The germline V gene encodes CDR1 TSWWSYY and CDR2 QGS. The CDR3 spans 25 residues. The chain's CDR3 is CALGELLFPTYWGVHHFLYTGKLIF. The CDR3 DNA follows: TGTGCTCTTGGGGAACTTCTCTTTCCTACCTACTGGGGGGTACATCACTTCCTATACACCGGTAAACTCATCTTT.

This clone was seen repeatedly, ten times or more. A read error is the likely source, as a far larger clone sits one nucleotide away. The sample carries other DNA sequences with the same CDR3. The J gene is TRDJ1, the V gene TRDV1; D remains unclear. Germline V gives CDR1 TSWWSYY, CDR2 QGS. The CDR3 has 20 amino acids. Trimming removed 2 bases at V and 0 bases at J, with 25 bases between. The CDR3 protein is CALGERQTPGVLLHTDKLIF. CDR3 coding DNA: TGTGCTCTTGGGGAAAGGCAAACCCCAGGAGTACTTCTCCACACCGATAAACTCATCTTT.

This clone has at least ten counts. Translating this DNA gives a protein that differs at residue 13 from the TCRdb one, which belongs to a much larger clone; a read error is likely, and the protein shown is this translation. The chain combines TRDV1 with TRDJ1; perhaps TRDD3 as D (5 bases). The CDR3 has 14 residues. Germline values: CDR1 TSWWSYY, CDR2 QGS. CDR3 residues: CALVPVGRTDKLTF. The DNA for the CDR3 is TGTGCTCTGGTCCCTGTGGGGAGGACCGATAAACTCACCTTT.

Turning to this clone: The TCRdb record carries a much larger clone's protein, which differs from this DNA's translation at residue 5; a read error is the likely cause, and the protein listed here is the DNA translation. The V and J genes are TRDV1 and TRDJ1, with 13 bases lining up with TRDD3. The J gene was not available in TCRdb and was assigned here by matching the DNA to germline segments. J gave up 0 bases and V 0 bases, and 10 bases lay outside the gene matches. The CDR3 covers 20 residues. The V gene's germline CDR1 is TSWWSYY and CDR2 QGS. The CDR3 here is CALGELISYWGIRHTDKLIF. CDR3 nucleotides: TGTGCTCTTGGGGAACTCATTTCGTACTGGGGGATACGGCACACCGATAAACTCATCTTT.

Worth noting for this clone: TCRdb's protein for this DNA is that of a much larger clone and differs from the translation at residue 14, likely a read error; the protein shown is the DNA translation. The rearrangement joins TRDV3 to TRDJ1; 12 bases are shared with TRDD3. Trimming cost V 1 base and J 6 bases; bases outside gene matches: 24. CDR1 is TVYSNPD and CDR2 is GDNSRS in the germline V gene (reference sequence). The length of the CDR3 is 20 residues. In DNA form, the CDR3 reads TGTGCCTTTAATATACCCGTTCCCTACTGGGGGATACAGAATCCTTATAAACTCATCTTT. Residues: CAFNIPVPYWGIQNPYKLIF.

This clone was seen many times. TCRdb's entry gives the protein of a much larger clone, which mismatches this DNA's translation at residue 17, likely from a read error; the protein reported here is translated from the DNA. The rearrangement joins TRDV1 to TRDJ1; 7 bases are shared with TRDD3. The ends lost 4 bases at V and 3 bases at J; junction bases unmatched: 29. The CDR3 is 22 amino acids. CDR1 is TSWWSYY and CDR2 is QGS in the germline V gene. The CDR3 is CALGVVVDTPRLYWGYADKLIF. The CDR3 nucleotides read TGTGCTCTTGGGGTGGTGGTCGATACCCCGCGGTTATACTGGGGTTATGCCGATAAACTCATCTTT.

This clone was found a few times. One base separates it from a far larger clone, so it is likely a read error. Other DNA sequences from this sample encode an identical CDR3 as well. The chain links TRDV1 to TRDJ1; TRDD2 agrees at 7 bases. Assignment of the J gene here rests on matching the DNA to germline, because TCRdb gives none. The CDR3 sequence is 21 residues long. J lost 1 base, V lost 4 bases, and 24 bases had no gene match. Germline V gives CDR1 TSWWSYY, CDR2 QGS. DNA for the CDR3: TGTGCTCTTGGGGCCCCCTTCCTGACCGGGTCTGAAAGACGTTGCACCGATAAACTCATCTTT. Its translation: CALGAPFLTGSERRCTDKLIF.

This clone turned up a few times. The protein recorded in TCRdb matches a much larger clone and deviates from this DNA's translation at residue 8, suggesting a read error; the protein here is obtained by translating the DNA. The genes are TRDV1 and TRDJ1, with D possibly TRDD3 on 6 matching bases. TCRdb gives no J gene; it was assigned here by matching the DNA to germline. This CDR3 region has 21 residues. The germline V and J ends were trimmed by 0 bases and 1 base, with 27 bases remaining between them. The germline CDR1 and CDR2 sequences are TSWWSYY and QGS. The CDR3 sequence: CALGELGYYFGYLRPTDKLIF. The CDR3 coding sequence is TGTGCTCTTGGGGAACTAGGGTACTACTTCGGATACCTGAGGCCCACCGATAAACTCATCTTT.

This clone was seen repeatedly, ten times or more. The protein that TCRdb holds for this DNA derives from a much larger clone and differs from the translated DNA at residue 4, which likely indicates a read error; the protein shown here is translated from the DNA. This chain connects TRDV2 to TRDJ3; D is uncertain. Germline loops: CDR1 GEAIGNYY, CDR2 EKD. The CDR3 sequence is 18 residues long. The V and J ends lost 5 bases and 0 bases respectively, with 16 bases between them. The CDR3 region has the DNA TGTGCCTGTGGCACTGCAGGTCAGAGCTCCTGGGACACCCGACAGATGTTTTTC. As protein: CACGTAGQSSWDTRQMFF.

The table lists this clone with a few counts. This likely traces to a read error, being one base from a far larger clone. At the DNA level, this CDR3 is encoded by other sequences in the same sample as well. This chain connects TRDV1 to TRDJ1; a weak D match, TRDD3 (6 bases). Germline lookup yields CDR1 TSWWSYY and CDR2 QGS. V gave up 0 bases and J gave up 0 bases, with 29 bases separating them. The CDR3 spans 22 residues. CDR3 amino acids: CALGELVLPAGSGVLYTDKLIF. The CDR3 nucleotides read TGTGCTCTTGGGGAACTAGTGTTACCTGCTGGATCTGGGGTCTTGTACACCGATAAACTCATCTTT.

This clone was counted ten times or more. A far larger clone lies a single base away; this is likely a read error. Other DNA sequences in the sample encode the same CDR3. V and J are TRDV1 and TRDJ1, with TRDD3 identical over 9 bases. CDR3 length: 25 amino acids. CDR1 and CDR2 from the germline V gene are TSWWSYY and QGS. CDR3 region: CALGELYPTFYPPGDTPKYTDKLIF. The CDR3 DNA reads as TGCGCTCTTGGGGAACTCTATCCTACGTTTTACCCCCCGGGGGATACTCCAAAATACACCGATAAACTCATCTTT.

Comments on this clone: This probably arose from a read error, given a far larger clone one base away. This sample also contains other DNA sequences that code for the same CDR3. The V call is TRDV1, the J call TRDJ1, with 9 bases lining up with TRDD2. The length of the CDR3 is 20 residues. The germline gives CDR1 TSWWSYY, CDR2 QGS. CDR3 amino acids: CALGEPSYGPWGPLADKLIF. The CDR3 DNA reads TGCGCTCTTGGGGAACCTTCCTACGGGCCCTGGGGGCCTTTGGCCGATAAACTCATCTTT.

This clone was detected many times. A far larger clone is off by one base, so a read error is likely. This same CDR3 is encoded by further DNA sequences in the sample. This chain links TRDV1 with TRDJ1; 9 nucleotides align to TRDD3. Germline assignment: CDR1 TSWWSYY and CDR2 QGS. The CDR3 sequence is 17 residues long. In DNA, the CDR3 is TGTGCTCTCGGGGAGCTACGTGCTGGGGGATTAAGATATAAACTCATCTTT. Its translation is CALGELRAGGLRYKLIF.

This clone was seen repeatedly, ten times or more. A single base separates this from a much larger clone, so it may be a read error. The J gene is TRDJ1, the V gene TRAV36/DV7, with TRDD3 as a possible D gene (6 bases). The CDR3 extends over 15 amino acids. V was pared by 1 base and J by 0 bases, with 13 bases between. Germline V gene data show CDR1 as VTNFRS and CDR2 as LTSSGIE (reference sequence). CDR3 in DNA: TGTGCTGTGGAGAGGTACCGGGGGAACACCGATAAACTCATCTTT. It specifies CAVERYRGNTDKLIF.